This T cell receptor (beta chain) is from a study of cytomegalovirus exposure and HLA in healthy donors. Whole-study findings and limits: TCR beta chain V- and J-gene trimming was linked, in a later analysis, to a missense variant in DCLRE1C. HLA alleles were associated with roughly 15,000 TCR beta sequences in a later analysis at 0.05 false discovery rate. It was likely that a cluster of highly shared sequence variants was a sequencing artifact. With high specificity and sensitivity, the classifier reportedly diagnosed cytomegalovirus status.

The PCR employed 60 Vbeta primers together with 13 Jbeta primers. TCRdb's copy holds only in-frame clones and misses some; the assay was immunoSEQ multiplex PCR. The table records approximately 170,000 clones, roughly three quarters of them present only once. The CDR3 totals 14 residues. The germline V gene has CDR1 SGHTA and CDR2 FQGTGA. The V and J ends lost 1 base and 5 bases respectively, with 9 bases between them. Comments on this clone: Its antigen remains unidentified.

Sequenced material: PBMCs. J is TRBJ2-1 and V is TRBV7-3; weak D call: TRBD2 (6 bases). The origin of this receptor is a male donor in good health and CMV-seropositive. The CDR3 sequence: CASSLKGGDNEQFF. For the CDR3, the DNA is TGTGCCAGCAGCTTAAAGGGCGGGGACAATGAGCAGTTCTTC.